This T cell receptor (beta chain) is drawn from a study of blood T cells in healthy people across ages. Study outcomes and limitations: The diversity estimates, figures obtained from one million T cells, were considered underestimates. More naive CD4+ cells and higher diversity were found in long-lived than in aged donors.

Using a J-beta primer mix together with a sample-barcoded 5' primer, a second PCR was run for roughly 6 to 12 cycles. TCRdb analysed the 5' RACE reads with MiXCR anew, one entry per CDR3 protein. The data contain around 780,000 distinct CDR3 sequences, approximately 53% of them singletons. Trimming removed 4 bases from V and 4 bases from J, with 15 bases in between. The CDR3 is 16 amino acids. The germline V gene has CDR1 SGDLS and CDR2 YYNGEE. Of note for this clonotype: Its antigen is unidentified.

Sequencing was done on a sample of blood. The TCR sequence derives from a man in his forties in good health. This chain joins TRBV9 and TRBJ2-6; D is perhaps TRBD1 (5 bases). CDR3 amino acids: CASSSLQGFGANVLTF. The CDR3 DNA follows: TGTGCCAGCAGCTCGCTGCAGGGATTCGGGGCCAACGTCCTGACTTTC.